The T cell receptor beta chain under discussion was sequenced for a study of cytomegalovirus exposure and HLA in healthy donors (TCRdb year 2017). Some background on the complete study: According to an earlier analysis of 550 to 750 of the donors, some 180 million T cells yielded some 110 million unique TCR beta sequences and approximately 300 Gb of sequence data. The genetic ancestry cluster associated with self-reported Caucasian donors included roughly 84% of the roughly 360 genotyped donors. The study was designed to test whether signatures of past pathogen exposure could be identified by cataloging public T cell receptors. The study profiled the T cell repertoires of about 720 subjects by immunosequencing and related them to cytomegalovirus serostatus. A later genetic analysis used genome-wide SNP genotypes for about 65% of the 666 donors, treating that subset as a discovery cohort. Typing coverage differed by locus: A, B, C, DRB1 and DQB1 were typed in about 629-640 donors, DQA1 in 500 to 550, DPA1 in some 570, and DPB1 in just under 490. An early release covering roughly 640 HLA-typed donors comprised about 300 gigabases of sequencing data and around 85 million unique TCR sequences. Both class I and class II loci were covered by HLA typing, at four-digit resolution. To predict cytomegalovirus infection status, the study combined high-throughput TCR immunosequencing, statistical association of individual TCRs with disease status, and machine learning. An earlier analysis of 587 of the donors applied high-throughput TCR beta sequencing to assess whether each TCR beta V gene segment acted as functional or pseudogenic. Besides the first cohort of 666 subjects, a separate validation cohort made up of 120 different subjects was used. In the later analysis, no new phenotypic data were used to find candidate immune exposures; instead, reliance was placed on TCR beta sequences and their occurrence across donors. Donor age, sex, ethnicity and CMV serostatus were compiled alongside the repertoire data. Roughly five DR-DQ haplotypes were handled as single units for association and clustering, since linkage in the cohort was strong. On average, around 240,000 unique TCR beta nucleotide sequences were sequenced per donor among a few hundred genotyped donors of the cohort, with 15% to 20% of those sequences being non-productive. Every discovery cohort repertoire had been produced on one sequencing platform. In a later analysis, previously published TCR beta repertoires from 670 or so donors were re-analyzed and high-resolution HLA genotyping was added so that TCR occurrence patterns could be studied.

Libraries came from the immunoSEQ multiplex PCR assay. A mixture of 60 forward primers for TCR Vbeta segments and 13 reverse primers for TCR Jbeta segments was used in the multiplex PCR. The CDR3 region of rearranged TCR beta genes was amplified from genomic DNA by a multiplex PCR assay. On the Illumina HiSeq System, the amplified TCR beta libraries were sequenced as 87-base-pair reads. As for the authors' bioinformatics: Across the 670 or so repertoires, a later analysis counted 60 million to 90 million unique TCR beta chains, roughly 11 million of which were shared by at least two donors. Raw reads were error-corrected and collapsed into unique sequences with a nearest-neighbor algorithm that merged closely related sequences to remove PCR and sequencing errors. To assign V, D and J gene segments, CDR3 sequences were aligned to IMGT reference sequences. Each retained sequence needed at least a six-nucleotide match to both a V gene segment and a J gene segment. Rearrangements were classified as productive when the CDR3 lacked stop codons and remained in frame with V and J, and all other rearrangements were classified as non-productive. CDR3 was defined according to IMGT convention as the region running from the second conserved V-encoded cysteine to the conserved J-encoded phenylalanine. The earlier analysis of fewer than 750 of the donors excluded sequences that lacked an unambiguous match to a single V gene segment. In an earlier analysis of 500 to 750 of the donors, V segments were called functional above 56.7% productive rearrangements and were called segregating when the between-donor standard deviation exceeded 5%. A statistical classification framework was developed to diagnose cytomegalovirus status using the catalog of TCR beta chain sequences. In a later analysis, V and J genes were assigned by comparing TCR nucleotide sequences against IMGT/GENE-DB human TR gene sequences. Using the TCRdist pipeline, a later analysis assigned CDR3 sequences along with most-parsimonious VDJ recombination scenarios. In a later analysis, every TCR beta chain was defined by the combination of its CDR3 amino acid sequence and its V-gene family, and reads without a unique V-gene family were dropped. In a later analysis, approximately 640 highly shared, low-generation-probability nucleotide sequences were removed to address suspected cross-contamination and a sequencing artifact. In a later analysis, a clonal expansion index for each public chain was calculated from normalized within-repertoire ranks of inferred template counts. In a later analysis, generation probabilities were computed using a VDJ recombination model fitted to out-of-frame rearrangements, and the results were checked against IGoR. In a later analysis, hypergeometric tests were used to score TCR-TCR, TCR-HLA and TCR-CMV co-occurrence, with a repertoire-size bias correction applied to TCR pairs. A later analysis estimated false discovery rates by permuting HLA or CMV assignments 20 times. In a later analysis, co-occurring TCRs were grouped using DBSCAN, and TCRdist sequence similarity was added for clustering within HLA-allele-positive subsets. For co-occurrence clustering, repertoires with fewer than 30,000 or more than 120,000 public chains were excluded, along with several repertoires with anomalous nucleotide sharing. Imported from immuneACCESS, the table was reduced by TCRdb to in-frame sequences with V and J called. These copies leave out some clones; in studies compared against another copy, an unresolved V gene accounts for under half, and the cause of the remainder is not known. V, J and clone size derive from that table, while D and trimming were established from the DNA sequence. This sample comprises over 150,000 clones, just under 85% of them detected only once. Jointly, the top ten make up around 4.8% of the sample.

General findings and caveats noted by the study authors: In a later analysis, over 15,000 TCR beta sequences were associated with specific HLA alleles at a false discovery rate of 0.05. Some 15 rarely observed V segments, including chromosome 9 orphons, were excluded from the earlier analysis of some 590 of the donors because counts were too low. Only TCR beta chains were sequenced in this cohort, and the absence of alpha or paired-chain data limited detectable features. An association between a missense DCLRE1C variant and V-gene and J-gene trimming of TCR beta chains was found in a later genetic analysis and replicated in an independent cohort. Assigning TCR associations to individual alleles was difficult when HLA alleles, especially DR and DQ, strongly co-occurred. Most CMV-associated TCR beta chains appeared to be HLA-restricted in a later analysis, and the HLA associations seemed to be driven largely by CMV exposure. A later genetic analysis reported fewer N-insertions in productive TCRs among donors in an Asian-associated ancestry cluster than the 666-donor mean. In a later analysis, HLA-associated TCR beta chains showed more clonal expansion and lower generation probabilities than non-associated chains that were equally common. The study listed 150 to 200 TCR beta chains as associated with cytomegalovirus. For the cohort, immune exposure information was limited to CMV serostatus. While some public TCRs were present in many individuals, most TCR sequences turned up only very rarely across donors. A later analysis found that TCR association rates varied across HLA loci, with DRB1 alleles showing the most associated TCRs and HLA-C alleles the fewest. The 87-base-pair reads could not distinguish some IMGT-functional V segments, including TRBV6-2 and TRBV6-3, so those segments were excluded. A cluster of highly shared sequence variants was judged likely to be a technical artifact of the sequencing pipeline. Correlated functional status among segregating V segments might be attributable to linkage disequilibrium, but an unknown experimental factor could not be ruled out. A later analysis reported that several top co-occurrence clusters appeared linked to parvovirus B19, influenza, CMV and Epstein-Barr virus. A further reported finding was that TCR beta sequences accurately predicted the HLA-A and HLA-B alleles for most subjects in the first cohort. Because HLA typing was missing for some donors at each locus, association tests included only the typed subset. Cytomegalovirus status was reported to be diagnosed by the classifier with high specificity and sensitivity in both the original and validation cohorts. Presence/absence analyses assumed roughly uniform sequencing depth across donors, an assumption that may not hold. In vitro tests confirmed that a few of the cytomegalovirus-associated TCR beta chains recognize cytomegalovirus antigens. It was suggested by the authors that the approach could potentially be generalized to other disease states and immunological phenotypes. In an earlier analysis of some 550 of the donors, most TCR beta V segments were observed in productive rearrangements about 87% or about 30% of the time, broadly matching IMGT annotations.

In total, 600 or so healthy bone marrow donors made up the cohort. At the time of sampling, all cohort members were nominally healthy, though unrecorded immune exposures were likely present. The donor was CMV seropositive and belonged to the group of 270 or so seropositive cohort members. A peripheral blood sample was collected from each donor, and TCR beta sequencing was performed on peripheral blood mononuclear cells. The Qiagen DNeasy Blood Extraction Kit was used to extract genomic DNA from the blood cell samples. On this clone itself: Its antigen remains unidentified. No qualities accompany the bases; no much larger clone lies one base away.

Per the germline V gene (reference sequence), MNHNY is the CDR1 and SVGAGI is the CDR2. V is cut by 6 bases and J by 1 base, and the space between the germline ends is 9 bases. From the cysteine through the phenylalanine, the CDR3 covers 13 amino acids. Of all the DNA, just the CDR3 is kept, 39 bases in frame from base 1. Sequencing was performed on PBMCs. The chain is encoded by TRBV6-6 joined to TRBJ1-1; the D segment cannot be called with confidence. This sequence originates from a girl aged 10 to 17 in good health and CMV-seropositive. The DNA sequence reads TGTGCCAGCAGGGACGGGGAGAACACTGAAGCTTTCTTT. This sequence encodes CASRDGENTEAFF.